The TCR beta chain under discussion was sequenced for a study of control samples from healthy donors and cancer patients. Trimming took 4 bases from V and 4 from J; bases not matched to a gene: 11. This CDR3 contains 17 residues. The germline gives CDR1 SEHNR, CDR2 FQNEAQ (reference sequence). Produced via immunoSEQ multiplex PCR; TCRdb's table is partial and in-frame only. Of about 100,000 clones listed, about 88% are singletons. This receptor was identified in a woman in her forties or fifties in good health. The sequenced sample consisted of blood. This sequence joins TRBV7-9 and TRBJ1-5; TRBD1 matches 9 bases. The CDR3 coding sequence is TGTGCCAGCAGCTCCCAAATACAGGGGGCCATTAATCAGCCCCAGCATTTT. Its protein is CASSSQIQGAINQPQHF.